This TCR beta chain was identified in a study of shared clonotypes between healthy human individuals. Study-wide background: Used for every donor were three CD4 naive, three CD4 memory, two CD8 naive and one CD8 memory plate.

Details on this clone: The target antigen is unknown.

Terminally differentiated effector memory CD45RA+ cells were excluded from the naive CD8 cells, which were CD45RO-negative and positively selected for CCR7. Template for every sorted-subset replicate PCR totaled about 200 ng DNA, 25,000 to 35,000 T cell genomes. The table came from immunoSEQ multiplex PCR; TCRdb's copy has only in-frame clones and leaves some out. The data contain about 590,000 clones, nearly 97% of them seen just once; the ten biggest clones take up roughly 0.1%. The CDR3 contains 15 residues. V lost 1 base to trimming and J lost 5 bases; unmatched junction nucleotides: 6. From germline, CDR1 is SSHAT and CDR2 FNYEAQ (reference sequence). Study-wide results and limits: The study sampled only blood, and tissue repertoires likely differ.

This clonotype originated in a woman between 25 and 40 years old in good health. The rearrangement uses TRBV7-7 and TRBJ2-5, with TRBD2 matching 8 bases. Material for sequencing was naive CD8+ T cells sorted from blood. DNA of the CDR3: TGTGCCAGCAGCTTAGGAACGGGAGGGCCGGAGACCCAGTACTTC. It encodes CASSLGTGGPETQYF.